This T cell receptor (beta chain) is drawn from a study of T cells in Graves' hyperthyroidism and ophthalmopathy. The study defined stable Graves' hyperthyroidism as no ophthalmopathy progression within 18 months. Disease duration under 2 months; hyperthyroidism patients were aged 18 to 65. CDR3 length equals 14 residues. The ends lost 5 bases at V and 2 bases at J; junction bases unmatched: 5. Germline V lookup: CDR1 SGHTA, CDR2 FQGNSA. Amplified TCR beta CDR3 regions came from RNA transcripts. The primer set for the first-round RT-PCR of the TCR CDR3 was HTBI. TCRdb re-called the multiplex PCR reads with MiXCR, one entry per CDR3 protein. The table includes roughly 580,000 distinct CDR3 sequences, around 42% detected once.

This sequence originates from a woman aged 18-29 years with Graves' hyperthyroidism. Sequenced input: peripheral blood or thyroid tissue (not recorded which). The chain couples TRBV7-2 to TRBJ1-2, with 7 positions matching TRBD1. The CDR3 DNA is TGTGCCAGCAGCCCCCAGACAGGGAACTATGGCTACACCTTC. Its protein is CASSPQTGNYGYTF. The whole variable domain, remainder taken from reference TRBV7-2 and TRBJ1-2, is GAGVSQSPSNKVTEKGKDVELRCDPISGHTALYWYRQSLGQGLEFLIYFQGNSAPDKSGLPSDRFSAERTGGSVSTLTIQRTQQEDSAVYLCASSPQTGNYGYTFGSGTRLTVV.